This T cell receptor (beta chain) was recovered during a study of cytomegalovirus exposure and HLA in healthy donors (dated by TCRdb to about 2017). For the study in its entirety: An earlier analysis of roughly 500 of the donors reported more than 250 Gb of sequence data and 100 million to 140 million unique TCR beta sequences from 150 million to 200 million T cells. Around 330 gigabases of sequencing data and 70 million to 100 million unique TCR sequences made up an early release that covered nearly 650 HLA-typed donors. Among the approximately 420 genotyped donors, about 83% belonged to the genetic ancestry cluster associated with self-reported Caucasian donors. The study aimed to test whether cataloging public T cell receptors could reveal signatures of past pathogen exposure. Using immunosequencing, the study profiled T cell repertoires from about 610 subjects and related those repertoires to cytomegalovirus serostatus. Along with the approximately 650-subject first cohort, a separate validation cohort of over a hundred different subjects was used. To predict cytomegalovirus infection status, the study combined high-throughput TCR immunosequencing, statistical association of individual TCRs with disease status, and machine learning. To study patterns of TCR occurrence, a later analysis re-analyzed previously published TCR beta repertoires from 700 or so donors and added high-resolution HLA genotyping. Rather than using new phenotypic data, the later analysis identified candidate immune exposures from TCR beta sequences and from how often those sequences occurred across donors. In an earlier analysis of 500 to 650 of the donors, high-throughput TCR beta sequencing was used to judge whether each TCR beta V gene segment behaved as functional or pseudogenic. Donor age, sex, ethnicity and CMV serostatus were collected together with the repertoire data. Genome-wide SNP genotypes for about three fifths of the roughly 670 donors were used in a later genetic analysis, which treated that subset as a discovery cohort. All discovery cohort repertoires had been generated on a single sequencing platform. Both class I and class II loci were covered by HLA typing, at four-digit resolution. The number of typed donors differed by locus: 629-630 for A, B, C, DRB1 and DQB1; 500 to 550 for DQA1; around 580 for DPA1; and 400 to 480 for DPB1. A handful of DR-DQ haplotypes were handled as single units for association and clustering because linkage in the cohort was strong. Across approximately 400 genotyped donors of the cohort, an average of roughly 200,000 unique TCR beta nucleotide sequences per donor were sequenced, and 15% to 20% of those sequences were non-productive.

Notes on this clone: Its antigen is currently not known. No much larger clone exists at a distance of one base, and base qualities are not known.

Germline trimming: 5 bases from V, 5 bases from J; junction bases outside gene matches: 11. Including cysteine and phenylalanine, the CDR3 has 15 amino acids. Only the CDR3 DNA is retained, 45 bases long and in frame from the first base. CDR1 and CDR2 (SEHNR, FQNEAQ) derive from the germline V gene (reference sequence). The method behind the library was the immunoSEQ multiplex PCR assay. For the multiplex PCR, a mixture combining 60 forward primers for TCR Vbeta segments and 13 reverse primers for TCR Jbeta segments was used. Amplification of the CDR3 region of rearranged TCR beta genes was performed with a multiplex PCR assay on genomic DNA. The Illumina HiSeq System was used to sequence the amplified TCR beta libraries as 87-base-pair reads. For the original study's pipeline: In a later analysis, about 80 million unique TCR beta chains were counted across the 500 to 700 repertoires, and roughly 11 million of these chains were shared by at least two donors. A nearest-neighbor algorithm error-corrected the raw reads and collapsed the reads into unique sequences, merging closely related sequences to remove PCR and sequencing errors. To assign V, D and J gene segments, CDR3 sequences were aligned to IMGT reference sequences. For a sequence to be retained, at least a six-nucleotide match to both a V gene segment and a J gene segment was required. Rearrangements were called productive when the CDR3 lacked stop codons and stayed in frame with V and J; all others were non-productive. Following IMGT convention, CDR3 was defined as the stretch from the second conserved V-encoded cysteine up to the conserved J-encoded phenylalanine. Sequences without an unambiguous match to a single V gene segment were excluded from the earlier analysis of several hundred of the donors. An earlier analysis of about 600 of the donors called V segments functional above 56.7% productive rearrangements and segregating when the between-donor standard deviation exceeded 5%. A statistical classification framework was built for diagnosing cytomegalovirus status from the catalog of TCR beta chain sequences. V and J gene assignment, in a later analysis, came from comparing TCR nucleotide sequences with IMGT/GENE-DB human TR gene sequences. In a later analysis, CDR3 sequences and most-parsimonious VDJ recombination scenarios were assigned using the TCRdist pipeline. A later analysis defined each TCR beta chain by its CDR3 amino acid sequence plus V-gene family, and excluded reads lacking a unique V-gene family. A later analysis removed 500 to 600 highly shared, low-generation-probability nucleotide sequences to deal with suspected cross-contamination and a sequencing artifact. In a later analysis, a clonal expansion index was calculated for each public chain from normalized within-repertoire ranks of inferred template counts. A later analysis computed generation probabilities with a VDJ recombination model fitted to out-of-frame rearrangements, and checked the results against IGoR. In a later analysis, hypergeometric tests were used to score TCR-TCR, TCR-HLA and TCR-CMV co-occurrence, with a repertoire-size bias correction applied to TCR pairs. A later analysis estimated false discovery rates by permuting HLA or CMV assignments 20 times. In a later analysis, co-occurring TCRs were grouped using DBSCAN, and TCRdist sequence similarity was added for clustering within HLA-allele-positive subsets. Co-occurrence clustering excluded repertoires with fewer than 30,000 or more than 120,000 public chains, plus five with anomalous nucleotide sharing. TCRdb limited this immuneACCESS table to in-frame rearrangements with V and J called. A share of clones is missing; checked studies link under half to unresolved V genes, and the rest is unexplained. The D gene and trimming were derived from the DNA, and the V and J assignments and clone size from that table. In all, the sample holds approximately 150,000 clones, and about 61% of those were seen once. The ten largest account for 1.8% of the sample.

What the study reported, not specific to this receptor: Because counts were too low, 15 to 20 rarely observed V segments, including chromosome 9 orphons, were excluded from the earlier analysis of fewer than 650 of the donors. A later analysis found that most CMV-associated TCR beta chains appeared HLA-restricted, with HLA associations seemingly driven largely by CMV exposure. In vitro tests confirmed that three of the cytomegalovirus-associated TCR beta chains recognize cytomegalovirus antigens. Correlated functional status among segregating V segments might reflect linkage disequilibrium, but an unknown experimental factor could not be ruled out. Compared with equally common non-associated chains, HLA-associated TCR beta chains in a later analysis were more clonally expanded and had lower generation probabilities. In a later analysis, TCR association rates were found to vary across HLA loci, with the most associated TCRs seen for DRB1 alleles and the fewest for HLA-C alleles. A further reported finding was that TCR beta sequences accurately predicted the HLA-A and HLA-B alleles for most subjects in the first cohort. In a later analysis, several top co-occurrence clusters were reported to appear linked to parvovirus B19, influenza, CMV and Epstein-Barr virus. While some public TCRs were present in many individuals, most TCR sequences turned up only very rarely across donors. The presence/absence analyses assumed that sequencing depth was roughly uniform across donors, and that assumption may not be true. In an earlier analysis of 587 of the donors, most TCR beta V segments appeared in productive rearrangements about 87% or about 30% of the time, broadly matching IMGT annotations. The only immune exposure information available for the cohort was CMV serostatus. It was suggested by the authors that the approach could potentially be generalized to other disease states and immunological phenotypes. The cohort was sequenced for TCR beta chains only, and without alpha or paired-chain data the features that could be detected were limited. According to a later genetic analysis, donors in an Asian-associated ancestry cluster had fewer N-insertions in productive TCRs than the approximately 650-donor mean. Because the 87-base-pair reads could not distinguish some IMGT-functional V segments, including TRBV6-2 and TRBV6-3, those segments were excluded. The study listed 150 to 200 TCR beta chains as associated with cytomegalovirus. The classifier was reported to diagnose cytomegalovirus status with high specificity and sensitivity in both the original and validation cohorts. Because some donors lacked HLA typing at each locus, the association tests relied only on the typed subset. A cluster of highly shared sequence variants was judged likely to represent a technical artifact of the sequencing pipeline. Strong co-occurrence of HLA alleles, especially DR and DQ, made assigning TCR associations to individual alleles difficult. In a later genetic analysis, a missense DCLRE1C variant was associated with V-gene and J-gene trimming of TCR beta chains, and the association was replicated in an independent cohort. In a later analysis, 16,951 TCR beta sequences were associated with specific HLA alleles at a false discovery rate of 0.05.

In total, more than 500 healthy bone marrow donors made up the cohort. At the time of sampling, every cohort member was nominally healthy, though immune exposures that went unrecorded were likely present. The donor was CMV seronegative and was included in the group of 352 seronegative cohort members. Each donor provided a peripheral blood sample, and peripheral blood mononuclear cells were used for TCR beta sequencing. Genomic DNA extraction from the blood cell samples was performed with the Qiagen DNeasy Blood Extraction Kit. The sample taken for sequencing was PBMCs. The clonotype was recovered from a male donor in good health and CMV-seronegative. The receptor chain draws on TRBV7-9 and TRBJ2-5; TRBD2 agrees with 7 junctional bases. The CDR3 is CASSTPNWGGETQYF. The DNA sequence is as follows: TGTGCCAGCAGCACCCCGAACTGGGGGGGGGAGACCCAGTACTTC. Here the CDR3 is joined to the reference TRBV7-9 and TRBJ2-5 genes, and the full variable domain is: DTGVSQNPRHKITKRGQNVTFRCDPISEHNRLYWYRQTLGQGPEFLTYFQNEAQLEKSRLLSDRFSAERPKGSFSTLEIQRTEQGDSAMYLCASSTPNWGGETQYFGPGTRLLVL.